This TCR beta chain was sequenced for a study of blood T cell repertoires in COVID-19. Background on the study: From the United States, Italy and Spain came samples of acute and convalescent COVID-19. The cDNA or gDNA used as material had been derived from T cells, B-cell-depleted T cells, or PBMCs.

The CDR3 covers 14 residues. V lost 4 bases to trimming and J lost 14 bases; unmatched junction nucleotides: 11. Germline CDR1 SGHTA, CDR2 FQGNSA. This clone was picked up a small number of times. Per the original methods: Reference gene primer amplification gave estimated nucleated cell counts. Sequencing was performed with immunoSEQ multiplex PCR; in TCRdb, only in-frame clones are kept and a portion is missing. Clonal size and the V and J genes are those of that table, whereas D and trimming came from the DNA. The sample holds more than 80,000 clones, 70% to 80% seen once. The chain recombines TRBV7-2 with TRBJ1-6; 7 bases are shared with TRBD1. Sequenced material: peripheral blood. The clonotype originates from a human donor in a cohort sampled during active COVID-19. CDR3: CASSYRGPYDSLHF. For the CDR3, the DNA is TGTGCCAGCAGCTACAGGGGCCCATACGACTCCCTCCACTTT.